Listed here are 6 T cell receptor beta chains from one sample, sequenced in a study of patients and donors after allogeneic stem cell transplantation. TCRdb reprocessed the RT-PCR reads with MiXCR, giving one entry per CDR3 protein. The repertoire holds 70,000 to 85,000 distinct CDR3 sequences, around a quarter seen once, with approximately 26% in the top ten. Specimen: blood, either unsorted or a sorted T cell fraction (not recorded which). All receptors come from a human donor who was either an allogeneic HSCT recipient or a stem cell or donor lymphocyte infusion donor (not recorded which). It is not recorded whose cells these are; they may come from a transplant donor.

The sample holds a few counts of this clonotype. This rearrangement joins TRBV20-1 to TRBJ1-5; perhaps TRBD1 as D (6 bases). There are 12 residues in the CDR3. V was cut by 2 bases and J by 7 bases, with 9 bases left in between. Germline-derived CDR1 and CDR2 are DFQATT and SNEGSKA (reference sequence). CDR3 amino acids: CSARSGGQPQHF. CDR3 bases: TGCAGTGCTAGATCTGGGGGCCAGCCCCAGCATTTT.

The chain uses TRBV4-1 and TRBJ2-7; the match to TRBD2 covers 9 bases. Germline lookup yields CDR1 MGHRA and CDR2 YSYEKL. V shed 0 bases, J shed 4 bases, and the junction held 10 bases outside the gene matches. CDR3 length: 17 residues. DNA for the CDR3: TGCGCCAGCAGCCAAGATTGGGGACTAGCCGGGGTTTACGAGCAGTACTTC. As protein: CASSQDWGLAGVYEQYF.

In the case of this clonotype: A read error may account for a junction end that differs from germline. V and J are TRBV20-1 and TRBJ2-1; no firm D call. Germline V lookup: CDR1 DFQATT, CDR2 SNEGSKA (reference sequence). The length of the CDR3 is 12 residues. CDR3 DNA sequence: TGCAGTGCTAGAGTTCCTGCAAATGAACAGTTCTTC. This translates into CSARVPANEQFF.

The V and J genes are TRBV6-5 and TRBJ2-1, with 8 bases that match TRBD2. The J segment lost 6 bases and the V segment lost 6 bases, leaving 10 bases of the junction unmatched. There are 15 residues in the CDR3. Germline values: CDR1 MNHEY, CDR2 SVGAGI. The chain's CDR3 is CASSNEGLGVNEQFF. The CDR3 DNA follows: TGTGCCAGCAGCAACGAGGGACTAGGGGTCAATGAGCAGTTCTTC.

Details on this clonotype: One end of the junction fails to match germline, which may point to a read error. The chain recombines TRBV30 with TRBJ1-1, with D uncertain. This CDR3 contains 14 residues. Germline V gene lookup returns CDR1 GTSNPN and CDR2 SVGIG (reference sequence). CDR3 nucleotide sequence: TGTGCCTGGAGTGCGAGGACGTGGAACAGTGAAGCTTTCTTT. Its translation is CAWSARTWNSEAFF.

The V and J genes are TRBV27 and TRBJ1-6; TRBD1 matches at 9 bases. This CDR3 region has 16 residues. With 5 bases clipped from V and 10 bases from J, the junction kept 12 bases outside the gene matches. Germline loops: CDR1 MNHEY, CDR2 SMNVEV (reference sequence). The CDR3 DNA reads TGTGCCAGCAGTCTCGGGACAGGGCTGGGGGGGTCACCCCTCCACTTT. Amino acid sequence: CASSLGTGLGGSPLHF.